The rows below give T cell receptor beta chains drawn from one sample of a study of radiotherapy plus CTLA-4 blockade in lung cancer. The data were produced by immunoSEQ multiplex PCR, yet TCRdb's version contains in-frame clones alone and is incomplete. The data contain about 110,000 clones, about 80% of them singletons. Sequenced here: peripheral blood, sampled from a patient treated with radiotherapy plus ipilimumab. These receptors originate from a human donor with non-small cell lung cancer that progressed on radiotherapy plus ipilimumab. Some clones in this sample may be carry-over from other donors' samples. Both conserved end residues are part of each CDR3. A D gene is named only where the DNA matches it firmly. Only part of the rows carry a size: once, few, many, or a class if the clone is expanded.

CDR3 protein	CDR3 DNA	V gene	clone size	D gene	J gene	CDR3 length
CASSTDRRSGNTIYF	TGTGCCAGCAGTACGGACCGCCGCTCGGGAAACACCATATATTTT	TRBV6-1	.	.	TRBJ1-3	15
CASSPGQVVTGNTIYF	TGTGCCAGCTCACCTGGGCAGGTAGTCACTGGAAACACCATATATTTT	TRBV18	.	.	TRBJ1-3	16
CASSQRGPDGYTF	TGTGCCAGCAGCCAAAGGGGACCCGATGGCTACACCTTC	TRBV4-2	.	.	TRBJ1-2	13
CASTSLLGLAGTDTQYF	TGCGCCAGTACAAGTCTACTGGGCTTGGCTGGGACAGATACGCAGTATTTT	TRBV4-3	.	.	TRBJ2-3	17
CASSNLAGGIGELFF	TGTGCCAGCAGTAACTTAGCGGGGGGAATCGGGGAGCTGTTTTTT	TRBV6-6	.	TRBD2	TRBJ2-2	15
CASSYSRGGADGYTF	TGTGCCAGCAGTTACTCAAGAGGAGGGGCTGATGGCTACACCTTC	TRBV6-5	once	.	TRBJ1-2	15
CASSFDKNLAFF	TGCGCCAGCAGCTTCGACAAAAACCTCGCTTTCTTT	TRBV5-1	.	.	TRBJ1-1	12
CASSLWQGEKAFF	TGTGCCAGCAGTTTATGGCAGGGAGAGAAAGCTTTCTTT	TRBV28	.	.	TRBJ1-1	13
CASSDDSLNYGYTF	TGTGCCAGCAGCGACGACAGTCTTAACTATGGCTACACCTTC	TRBV9	.	.	TRBJ1-2	14
CASSPGRGVEAFF	TGTGCCAGCAGCCCTGGACGGGGGGTTGAAGCTTTCTTT	TRBV7-3	.	.	TRBJ1-1	13
CASSDWQDRGQPQHF	TGTGCCAGCAGTGACTGGCAGGACAGGGGTCAGCCCCAGCATTTT	TRBV25-1	.	TRBD1	TRBJ1-5	15
CASSYALTEPYEQYF	TGTGCCAGCAGTTACGCCTTGACCGAGCCATACGAGCAGTACTTC	TRBV6-5	.	.	TRBJ2-7	15
CASSLRQGAFFYEQYF	TGTGCCAGCAGCTTACGACAGGGGGCATTTTTCTACGAGCAGTACTTC	TRBV7-2	few	TRBD1	TRBJ2-7	16
CASSPNRGTEAFF	TGTGCCAGCAGTCCTAACAGGGGGACTGAAGCTTTCTTT	TRBV7-6	few	TRBD1	TRBJ1-1	13
CASSAYSSGGGGYTF	TGTGCCAGCAGCGCCTACTCGTCAGGGGGTGGTGGCTACACCTTC	TRBV9	.	TRBD1	TRBJ1-2	15
CASSIRRDRSSYNSPLHF	TGTGCCAGTAGTATCCGTCGGGACAGGAGCTCCTATAATTCACCCCTCCACTTT	TRBV19	.	TRBD1	TRBJ1-6	18
CATSSPVPGSWYNEQFF	TGTGCCACCAGCAGCCCCGTACCAGGGTCGTGGTACAATGAGCAGTTCTTC	TRBV15	.	.	TRBJ2-1	17